The rows below give T cell receptor beta chains drawn from one sample of a study of T cell responses to AZD1222 COVID-19 vaccine. TCRdb keeps only in-frame clones here, not all; method: immunoSEQ multiplex PCR. The table lists about 140,000 clones, about 92% of them singletons. This material consisted of peripheral blood, taken on day 0 of AZD1222 vaccination. The source is an adult in good health. Each CDR3 is given with its conserved first and last residue. The D gene is left open where the match is weak. Size is omitted from some rows. Given values are once, few, many or a class for expanded clones.

d_gene: -; j_gene: TRBJ2-4; v_gene: TRBV27; abundance: -; CDR3aa: CASRPRGRSNIQYF; CDR3nt: TGTGCCAGCAGGCCGCGGGGCCGCTCAAACATTCAGTACTTC
d_gene: TRBD2; j_gene: TRBJ2-1; v_gene: TRBV4-2; abundance: -; CDR3aa: CASSLGLAVDNEQFF; CDR3nt: TGTGCCAGCAGCCTGGGACTAGCGGTGGACAATGAGCAGTTCTTC
d_gene: -; j_gene: TRBJ2-7; v_gene: TRBV15; abundance: -; CDR3aa: CATSRDPSGGYEQYF; CDR3nt: TGTGCCACCAGCAGAGATCCATCTGGGGGGTACGAGCAGTACTTC
d_gene: -; j_gene: TRBJ1-1; v_gene: TRBV28; abundance: -; CDR3aa: CASGGGTTEAFF; CDR3nt: TGTGCCAGCGGTGGGGGGACCACTGAAGCTTTCTTT
d_gene: TRBD2; j_gene: TRBJ2-3; v_gene: TRBV29-1; abundance: -; CDR3aa: CSIRLAGGPDTQYF; CDR3nt: TGCAGCATCCGACTAGCGGGAGGCCCAGATACGCAGTATTTT
d_gene: TRBD1; j_gene: TRBJ1-2; v_gene: TRBV7-6; abundance: -; CDR3aa: CASSQGDRGHGYTF; CDR3nt: TGTGCCAGCAGCCAGGGGGACAGGGGGCATGGCTACACCTTC
d_gene: TRBD1; j_gene: TRBJ1-2; v_gene: TRBV7-2; abundance: -; CDR3aa: CASSPFQGALGYTF; CDR3nt: TGTGCCAGCAGCCCCTTCCAGGGGGCATTGGGCTACACCTTC
d_gene: -; j_gene: TRBJ2-1; v_gene: TRBV2; abundance: -; CDR3aa: CASSEAHTGEQFF; CDR3nt: TGTGCCAGCAGTGAAGCGCACACGGGTGAGCAGTTCTTC
d_gene: -; j_gene: TRBJ1-3; v_gene: TRBV28; abundance: -; CDR3aa: CASSLLVMGRHPGNTIYF; CDR3nt: TGTGCCAGCAGTTTATTGGTAATGGGGAGACACCCTGGAAACACCATATATTTT
d_gene: TRBD1; j_gene: TRBJ2-1; v_gene: TRBV5-1; abundance: -; CDR3aa: CASSTGTVRGVYLPTTDEQFF; CDR3nt: TGCGCCAGCAGCACCGGGACAGTTAGGGGAGTTTACCTACCAACTACCGATGAGCAGTTCTTC
d_gene: -; j_gene: TRBJ2-7; v_gene: TRBV10-3; abundance: -; CDR3aa: CAIRGSSSYEQYF; CDR3nt: TGTGCCATCAGGGGATCTAGCTCCTACGAGCAGTACTTC
d_gene: -; j_gene: TRBJ1-1; v_gene: TRBV7-9; abundance: -; CDR3aa: CASSRAGGNTEAFF; CDR3nt: TGTGCCAGCAGCAGGGCCGGGGGGAACACTGAAGCTTTCTTT
d_gene: TRBD1; j_gene: TRBJ2-3; v_gene: TRBV7-9; abundance: -; CDR3aa: CASILGQGRDTQYF; CDR3nt: TGTGCCAGCATCCTAGGACAGGGCCGAGATACGCAGTATTTT
d_gene: TRBD2; j_gene: TRBJ2-3; v_gene: TRBV6-1; abundance: -; CDR3aa: CASSEALAGAWDTQYF; CDR3nt: TGTGCCAGCAGTGAAGCGCTAGCGGGAGCCTGGGATACGCAGTATTTT
d_gene: TRBD2; j_gene: TRBJ2-1; v_gene: TRBV9; abundance: -; CDR3aa: CASSVVGTSGSGGEQFF; CDR3nt: TGTGCCAGCAGCGTAGTGGGGACTAGCGGGAGTGGTGGTGAGCAGTTCTTC
d_gene: -; j_gene: TRBJ2-7; v_gene: TRBV12-2; abundance: -; CDR3aa: CASRLAPGLYEQYF; CDR3nt: TGTGCAAGTCGCTTAGCGCCCGGGCTCTACGAGCAGTACTTC
d_gene: -; j_gene: TRBJ1-1; v_gene: TRBV12-3/TRBV12-4; abundance: -; CDR3aa: CASNRQWDTEAFF; CDR3nt: TGTGCCAGCAACCGCCAGTGGGACACTGAAGCTTTCTTT
d_gene: -; j_gene: TRBJ1-5; v_gene: TRBV24-1; abundance: -; CDR3aa: CATSAALSPQHF; CDR3nt: TGTGCCACCAGTGCTGCCCTGAGTCCCCAGCATTTT
d_gene: -; j_gene: TRBJ1-1; v_gene: TRBV27; abundance: -; CDR3aa: CASNPGGVLNTEAFF; CDR3nt: TGTGCCAGCAATCCTGGGGGCGTTCTGAACACTGAAGCTTTCTTT
d_gene: -; j_gene: TRBJ1-2; v_gene: TRBV25-1; abundance: -; CDR3aa: CASSPPLGGNYGYTF; CDR3nt: TGTGCCAGCAGTCCTCCCCTAGGGGGGAACTATGGCTACACCTTC
d_gene: TRBD1; j_gene: TRBJ1-5; v_gene: TRBV2; abundance: once; CDR3aa: CASRAQLGQGVLSNQPQHF; CDR3nt: TGTGCCAGCAGGGCCCAGCTGGGACAGGGGGTTCTCAGCAATCAGCCCCAGCATTTT
d_gene: TRBD2; j_gene: TRBJ2-3; v_gene: TRBV30; abundance: once; CDR3aa: CAWNPAGGPTDTQYF; CDR3nt: TGTGCCTGGAACCCCGCGGGAGGGCCGACAGATACGCAGTATTTT
d_gene: -; j_gene: TRBJ2-3; v_gene: TRBV7-2; abundance: -; CDR3aa: CASSSTYTQYF; CDR3nt: TGTGCCAGCAGCTCCACGTATACGCAGTATTTT
d_gene: -; j_gene: TRBJ2-3; v_gene: TRBV9; abundance: -; CDR3aa: CASSVGDTQYF; CDR3nt: TGTGCCAGCAGCGTAGGCGATACGCAGTATTTT
d_gene: TRBD1; j_gene: TRBJ1-5; v_gene: TRBV7-3; abundance: -; CDR3aa: CASSSPGQGGQPQHF; CDR3nt: TGTGCCAGCAGCTCACCGGGACAGGGAGGACAGCCCCAGCATTTT
d_gene: TRBD1; j_gene: TRBJ1-1; v_gene: TRBV6-6; abundance: -; CDR3aa: CASSYSPGGTEAFF; CDR3nt: TGTGCCAGCAGTTACTCGCCAGGGGGCACTGAAGCTTTCTTT